The 24 T cell receptor beta chains below come from one sample, sequenced in a study of a mutant IDH1 vaccine in newly diagnosed glioma. Sample time point: week 35, safety follow-up. With topical imiquimod, each dose of the vaccine consisted of 300 ug of mutant IDH1 20-mer peptide. No antigen is known for these receptors. Using immunoSEQ multiplex PCR, the repertoire was profiled, and TCRdb retains in-frame clones only, with some absent. This sample has roughly 64,000 clones; about 73% occur once, and the top ten carry roughly 5%. Sequencing was performed on PBMCs, taken from a glioma patient whose treatment included an IDH1 peptide vaccine. The source of these receptors is a middle-aged man with glioma.

The V gene is TRBV14, the J gene TRBJ2-1; possible D gene TRBD1, 6 bases. The germline V gene has CDR1 SGHDN and CDR2 FVKESK. The CDR3 length is 15 residues. V shed 4 bases and J shed 5 bases, with 15 bases lying between them. CDR3 DNA: TGTGCCAGCAGCCGAATTCAGGGGCTAAACAATGAGCAGTTCTTC. Translated, it gives CASSRIQGLNNEQFF.

The chain joins TRBV27 to TRBJ1-4; the D is unclear. CDR1 is MNHEY, CDR2 SMNVEV, per germline (reference sequence). V was cut by 0 bases and J by 4 bases, with 18 bases left in between. The CDR3 totals 18 residues. The DNA of the CDR3 is TGTGCCAGCAGTTTATCGGATCAGCGACGGGAAATTAATGAAAAACTGTTTTTT. The encoded protein is CASSLSDQRREINEKLFF.

This clone was found once. The chain has TRBV6-5 and TRBJ1-1; possibly TRBD1 for D (5 bases). This CDR3 has 14 residues. Germline CDR1 and CDR2: MNHEY and SVGAGI. Trimming took off 7 bases at V and 0 bases at J, with 12 bases between the two ends. The CDR3 coding sequence is TGTGCCAGCACCCCGAGGGGTTTGAACACTGAAGCTTTCTTT. Translating it yields CASTPRGLNTEAFF.

DNA of the CDR3: TGTGCCAGTAGTATCGGAGGCCTCAATCAGCCCCAGCATTTT. Protein sequence: CASSIGGLNQPQHF. The rearrangement joins TRBV19 to TRBJ1-5, with D hard to call. V lost 3 bases, J lost 3 bases, and 9 bases lay in between. The CDR3 runs 14 residues. Germline assignment: CDR1 LNHDA and CDR2 SQIVND (reference sequence). Full variable domain (outside the CDR3, taken from reference TRBV19 and TRBJ1-5): DGGITQSPKYLFRKEGQNVTLSCEQNLNHDAMYWYRQDPGQGLRLIYYSQIVNDFQKGDIAEGYSVSREKKESFPLTVTSAQKNPTAFYLCASSIGGLNQPQHFGDGTRLSIL.

The gene calls are TRBV5-1 and TRBJ2-4; D gene unclear. V lost 0 bases to trimming and J lost 0 bases, with 7 bases between them. In germline, CDR1 is SGHRS, CDR2 YFSETQ. The CDR3 consists of 15 residues. The CDR3 loop reads CASSLAPEAKNIQYF. The CDR3, as DNA: TGCGCCAGCAGCTTGGCGCCAGAAGCCAAAAACATTCAGTACTTC.

This clone was counted between two and nine times. The gene calls are TRBV5-5 and TRBJ2-1, with D maybe TRBD2 (5 bases). CDR1 is SGHKS and CDR2 is YYEKEE in the germline V gene (reference sequence). This CDR3 has 15 residues. V dropped 5 bases and J dropped 3 bases, with 15 bases sitting between them. The CDR3 bases are TGTGCCAGCAGTGGCCCAGGAGAGGGCTACAATGAGCAGTTCTTC. Protein: CASSGPGEGYNEQFF.

The DNA for the CDR3 is TGTGCCACCAGCAGAGATTCGGGCAGGGGGATCGCTGGGGCCAACGTCCTGACTTTC. Translation: CATSRDSGRGIAGANVLTF. The chain is built from TRBV15 and TRBJ2-6; 7 bases map to TRBD1. The CDR3 is made up of 19 amino acids. The junction had 10 bases not matched to a gene; V was cut back by 0 bases and J by 2 bases. Germline-derived CDR1 and CDR2 are LNHNV and YYDKDF (reference sequence).

This chain links TRBV29-1 with TRBJ1-2; D not certain. The germline V gene encodes CDR1 SQVTM and CDR2 ANQGSEA. Trimming cost V 4 bases and J 6 bases, with 9 bases left between them. The CDR3 length is 11 residues. The CDR3 spells CSVAQLNGYTF. DNA for the CDR3: TGCAGCGTTGCGCAGCTGAATGGCTACACCTTC.

This rearrangement joins TRBV6-1 to TRBJ1-2; tentative D call: TRBD1 (6 bases). From germline, CDR1 is MNHNS and CDR2 SASEGT. With 4 bases removed from V and 8 bases from J, the gap between germline ends came to 14 bases. CDR3 length: 13 residues. CDR3 sequence (DNA): TGTGCCAGCAGTGGGGGACAAAAAATAGGCTACACCTTC. It codes for CASSGGQKIGYTF.

This clone was seen once. This chain uses TRBV7-2 with TRBJ2-5; 7 bases agree with TRBD1. The junction had 5 bases not matched to a gene; V was cut back by 3 bases and J by 1 base. The CDR3 consists of 15 residues. The germline gives CDR1 SGHTA, CDR2 FQGNSA. This chain's CDR3 is CASSLSQGPQETQYF. CDR3 in DNA: TGTGCCAGCAGCTTGTCACAGGGGCCCCAAGAGACCCAGTACTTC.

CDR3 in DNA: TGCGCCAGCAGCCAAGCTTGGTCCCCGGTGGGGAACATTCAGTACTTC. Its protein is CASSQAWSPVGNIQYF. This sequence joins TRBV4-1 and TRBJ2-4; D not resolved. CDR3 length: 16 amino acids. The ends were cut back, 1 base at V and 7 bases at J, with 17 bases in the middle. In germline, CDR1 is MGHRA, CDR2 YSYEKL.

The gene calls are TRBV5-8 and TRBJ1-4; D is unresolved. The CDR3 has 12 residues. V shed 4 bases and J shed 10 bases, with 11 bases lying between them. In germline, CDR1 is SGHTS, CDR2 YDEGEE. The CDR3 DNA reads as TGTGCCAGCAGCCATGACCGGGGAAAACTGTTTTTT. Residues: CASSHDRGKLFF.

The rearrangement uses TRBV4-3 and TRBJ2-7, with D maybe TRBD2 (6 bases). Trimming stripped 3 bases from V and 7 bases from J, with 16 bases between. The V gene's germline CDR1 is LGHNA and CDR2 YSLEER. The CDR3 loop spans 14 amino acids. CDR3 region: CASSQSGVYGEQYF. CDR3 nucleotides: TGCGCCAGCAGCCAGTCGGGAGTCTACGGGGAGCAGTACTTC.

The rearrangement links TRBV5-1 to TRBJ1-1; D may be TRBD1 (5 bases). Trimming removed 1 base from V and 5 bases from J, with 12 bases in between. CDR1 and CDR2 (germline): SGHRS, YFSETQ. The length of the CDR3 is 14 residues. CDR3: CASSLIGESTEAFF. The CDR3 region has the DNA TGCGCCAGCAGCTTGATAGGGGAATCGACTGAAGCTTTCTTT. Complete variable domain (other parts from reference TRBV5-1 and TRBJ1-1): KAGVTQTPRYLIKTRGQQVTLSCSPISGHRSVSWYQQTPGQGLQFLFEYFSETQRNKGNFPGRFSGRQFSNSRSEMNVSTLELGDSALYLCASSLIGESTEAFFGQGTRLTVV.

The chain has TRBV7-9 and TRBJ1-5; D is unclear. The CDR3 has 13 amino acids. CDR1 and CDR2 from the germline V gene are SEHNR and FQNEAQ (reference sequence). Trimming shortened V by 5 bases and J by 6 bases, and 11 bases separated the two germline ends. The CDR3 nucleotides read TGTGCCAGCAGCCCCCGGGAGGGTCAGCCCCAGCATTTT. Protein: CASSPREGQPQHF. The whole variable domain, remainder taken from reference TRBV7-9 and TRBJ1-5, is DTGVSQNPRHKITKRGQNVTFRCDPISEHNRLYWYRQTLGQGPEFLTYFQNEAQLEKSRLLSDRFSAERPKGSFSTLEIQRTEQGDSAMYLCASSPREGQPQHFGDGTRLSIL.

J is TRBJ2-7 and V is TRBV6-6; D may match TRBD1 or TRBD2 (6 bases each). CDR3 length equals 15 residues. Trimming stripped 2 bases from V and 5 bases from J, with 16 bases between. Germline V gene lookup returns CDR1 MNHNY and CDR2 SVGAGI (reference sequence). For the CDR3, the DNA is TGTGCCAGCAGTTACGCACAGGGAGGTCGGAACGAGCAGTACTTC. Its translation: CASSYAQGGRNEQYF.

This rearrangement joins TRBV5-8 to TRBJ2-7, with TRBD2 identical over 9 bases. With 2 bases clipped from V and 5 bases from J, the junction kept 5 bases outside the gene matches. CDR1 and CDR2 (germline): SGHTS, YDEGEE. The CDR3 consists of 14 residues. The CDR3 reads CASSFSGGDDEQYF. CDR3 DNA: TGTGCCAGCAGCTTTAGCGGGGGTGACGACGAGCAGTACTTC. Full variable domain (outside the CDR3, taken from reference TRBV5-8 and TRBJ2-7): EAGVTQSPTHLIKTRGQQATLRCSPISGHTSVYWYQQALGLGLQFLLWYDEGEERNRGNFPPRFSGRQFPNYSSELNVNALELEDSALYLCASSFSGGDDEQYFGPGTRLTVT.

The chain uses TRBV10-2 and TRBJ1-1; D might be TRBD1 (5 bases). This CDR3 is built from 12 residues. The V gene's germline CDR1 is WSHSY and CDR2 SAAADI. Deletions cut 6 bases from V and 2 bases from J, with 7 bases between. In nucleotides, the CDR3 is TGCGCCAGCAGAAGGACAAACACTGAAGCTTTCTTT. This codes for CASRRTNTEAFF.

The chain links TRBV4-1 to TRBJ2-6, with 13 bases aligning to TRBD2. Germline CDR1 reads MGHRA; CDR2 reads YSYEKL. This CDR3 is built from 18 residues. After removal of 4 bases from V and 4 bases from J, the junction contained 7 bases not matched to a gene. For the CDR3, the DNA is TGCGCCAGCAGCCGTATACTAGCGGGGGGGATGGGGGCCAACGTCCTGACTTTC. Protein product: CASSRILAGGMGANVLTF.

The genes are TRBV9 and TRBJ1-2; the D gene is possibly TRBD1 (6 bases). Germline V lookup: CDR1 SGDLS, CDR2 YYNGEE. This CDR3 is built from 15 residues. The V gene lost 0 bases and the J gene lost 2 bases, with 11 bases spanning the gap. The CDR3 sequence: CASSVAPDRNYGYTF. As DNA, the CDR3 is TGTGCCAGCAGCGTAGCTCCTGACAGGAACTATGGCTACACCTTC.

The chain combines TRBV9 with TRBJ1-4; 9 bases line up with TRBD1. Trimming took 4 bases from V and 4 from J; bases not matched to a gene: 2. The germline V gene encodes CDR1 SGDLS and CDR2 YYNGEE. This CDR3 has 14 residues. In DNA, the CDR3 is TGTGCCAGCAGCCCGGGACAGGGTAATGAAAAACTGTTTTTT. Its protein product is CASSPGQGNEKLFF.

The J gene is TRBJ2-1, the V gene TRBV14; D ambiguous. The germline CDR1 and CDR2 sequences are SGHDN and FVKESK. This CDR3 region has 15 residues. Trimming removed 4 bases from V and 3 bases from J, with 13 bases in between. The chain's CDR3 is CASSPSGPNYNEQFF. As DNA, the CDR3 is TGTGCCAGCAGCCCGTCTGGGCCGAACTACAATGAGCAGTTCTTC.

V and J are TRBV6-1 and TRBJ1-4; D is unclear. This CDR3 is built from 15 residues. Trimming shortened V by 2 bases and J by 8 bases, and 15 bases separated the two germline ends. The germline V gene encodes CDR1 MNHNS and CDR2 SASEGT. This chain's CDR3 is CASSEPPNGNEKLFF. The DNA for the CDR3 is TGTGCCAGCAGTGAACCGCCCAATGGGAACGAAAAACTGTTTTTT.

As DNA, the CDR3 is TGTGCCACCAGCCGCAGGGGGCGGGAAACTGAAGCTTTCTTT. Residues: CATSRRGRETEAFF. The chain is built from TRBV15 and TRBJ1-1; TRBD1 aligns across 8 bases. Germline V CDR1 and CDR2: LNHNV, YYDKDF (reference sequence). V shed 5 bases and J 5 bases; nucleotides not matched to a gene: 7. This CDR3 is 14 amino acids long.